A single sample gave rise to the 22 T cell receptor beta chains below, sequenced in a study of T cell changes during pregnancy in multiple sclerosis. TCRdb keeps only in-frame clones here, not all; method: immunoSEQ multiplex PCR. The sample has about 41,000 clones, about 92% seen once; the top ten hold more than 8%. The specimen comprised CD8+ T cells from peripheral blood mononuclear cells, sampled in the first trimester of pregnancy. These receptors came from a female donor with multiple sclerosis, enrolled in a pregnancy study.

The chain uses TRBV6-5 and TRBJ2-1; 8 nucleotides agree with TRBD2. J gave up 10 bases and V 2 bases, and 10 bases lay outside the gene matches. CDR3 length: 15 amino acids. Germline lookup yields CDR1 MNHEY and CDR2 SVGAGI. The CDR3, as DNA: TGTGCCAGCAGTTACATCGGGGGGGCCCCGAAGGAGCAGTTCTTC. Translating it yields CASSYIGGAPKEQFF.

The CDR3 is CASSSRGDRSRYEQYF. The CDR3 DNA sequence: TGTGCCAGCAGCTCCAGGGGAGACAGGAGTCGCTACGAGCAGTACTTC. The chain is built from TRBV13 and TRBJ2-7; perhaps TRBD1 as D (6 bases). The CDR3 spans 16 residues. Trimming cost V 4 bases and J 3 bases, with 19 bases left between them. CDR1 and CDR2 from the germline V gene are PRHDT and FYEKMQ (reference sequence).

This clone showed up just a few times. The chain is built from TRBV9 and TRBJ1-1; 9 bases match TRBD1. Unmatched junction bases numbered 5, after V lost 4 bases and J lost 7 bases. The germline V gene has CDR1 SGDLS and CDR2 YYNGEE. This CDR3 spans 13 amino acids. CDR3 sequence (DNA): TGTGCCAGCAGCCCGAGGACAGGGGATGAAGCTTTCTTT. Encoded protein: CASSPRTGDEAFF. The full variable domain, its missing parts supplied by reference TRBV9 and TRBJ1-1, is DSGVTQTPKHLITATGQRVTLRCSPRSGDLSVYWYQQSLDQGLQFLIQYYNGEERAKGNILERFSAQQFPDLHSELNLSSLELGDSALYFCASSPRTGDEAFFGQGTRLTVV.

The chain carries TRBV5-8 and TRBJ2-6, with D perhaps TRBD2 (6 bases). The germline V and J ends were trimmed by 0 bases and 4 bases, with 11 bases remaining between them. CDR1 is SGHTS, CDR2 YDEGEE, per germline. The length of the CDR3 is 16 residues. The chain's CDR3 is CASSLGRAGGANVLTF. CDR3 in DNA: TGTGCCAGCAGCTTGGGGAGAGCGGGCGGGGCCAACGTCCTGACTTTC.

This chain connects TRBV4-1 to TRBJ2-1; D is possibly TRBD1 (5 bases). Between the trimmed V and J ends, which lost 0 bases and 0 bases, there was a span of 12 bases. This CDR3 comprises 17 residues. The germline CDR1 and CDR2 sequences are MGHRA and YSYEKL. CDR3 nucleotide sequence: TGCGCCAGCAGCCAAGAACAGGCGCCGAGCTCCTACAATGAGCAGTTCTTC. Its protein product is CASSQEQAPSSYNEQFF.

This clone was seen a single time. The genes are TRBV29-1 and TRBJ1-2; D is perhaps TRBD1 (6 bases). V was trimmed by 5 bases and J by 8 bases, leaving 15 bases between them. Germline loops: CDR1 SQVTM, CDR2 ANQGSEA. This CDR3 has 12 amino acids. In nucleotides, the CDR3 is TGCAGCGTTACACAGGGAATCTACGGCTACACCTTC. It is translated as CSVTQGIYGYTF.

This clone came up once. In DNA, the CDR3 is TGTGCCAGCAGCGTAGGGGGACAGTCCTATGGCTACACCTTC. Translated, it gives CASSVGGQSYGYTF. This chain uses TRBV9 with TRBJ1-2, with 7 nucleotides matching TRBD1. The length of the CDR3 is 14 residues. Trimming cost V 0 bases and J 4 bases; bases outside gene matches: 3. Germline V gene data show CDR1 as SGDLS and CDR2 as YYNGEE.

This chain links TRBV27 with TRBJ2-1, with TRBD1 matching 9 bases. CDR1 is MNHEY and CDR2 is SMNVEV in the germline V gene (reference sequence). The junction had 6 bases not matched to a gene; V was cut back by 5 bases and J by 7 bases. CDR3 length equals 14 residues. In nucleotides, the CDR3 is TGTGCCAGCAGTACCGGGACAGGGATGAATGAGCAGTTCTTC. As protein: CASSTGTGMNEQFF.

V usage is TRBV6-4 and J usage is TRBJ2-3, with D perhaps matching TRBD2 (6 bases). Germline values: CDR1 MRHNA, CDR2 SNTAGT. V was cut by 0 bases and J by 0 bases, with 10 bases left in between. This CDR3 contains 16 residues. CDR3 DNA sequence: TGTGCCAGCAGTGACTCCGGGACTCCTAGCACAGATACGCAGTATTTT. Translating it yields CASSDSGTPSTDTQYF.

The rearrangement joins TRBV5-1 to TRBJ2-1, with 7 bases that match TRBD2. Unmatched junction bases numbered 5, after V lost 4 bases and J lost 1 base. This CDR3 comprises 15 residues. Germline CDR1 and CDR2: SGHRS and YFSETQ. CDR3 protein: CASSGGGGSYNEQFF. CDR3 nucleotides: TGCGCCAGCAGCGGGGGGGGAGGATCCTACAATGAGCAGTTCTTC.

The CDR3 region is CASREDLAGVGYEQYF. CDR3 bases: TGCGCCAGCAGGGAAGATCTAGCGGGAGTAGGCTACGAGCAGTACTTC. The rearrangement links TRBV5-1 to TRBJ2-7; 10 bases are shared with TRBD2. The V gene's germline CDR1 is SGHRS and CDR2 YFSETQ. V dropped 5 bases and J dropped 3; count of bases not matched to a gene: 11. This CDR3 comprises 16 residues.

The genes are TRBV27 and TRBJ2-7; maybe TRBD1 (6 bases). Per the germline V gene, CDR1 is MNHEY and CDR2 is SMNVEV (reference sequence). The CDR3 contains 13 residues. Trimming removed 9 bases at V and 0 bases at J, with 12 bases between. Here the CDR3 DNA reads TGTGCCAGTCGCCCAGGGGCCTCCTACGAGCAGTACTTC. It specifies CASRPGASYEQYF.

The genes are TRBV2 and TRBJ2-2; 8 bases align to TRBD1. Trimming at V came to 6 bases and at J to 1 base, leaving 1 base not matched to a gene. The CDR3 runs to 14 residues. The germline gives CDR1 SNHLY, CDR2 FYNNEI. The CDR3 here is CASSDRGNTGELFF. The CDR3 nucleotides are TGTGCCAGCAGCGACAGGGGGAACACCGGGGAGCTGTTTTTT.

The chain uses TRBV4-1 and TRBJ2-3; TRBD2 matches 11 bases. Germline trimming cut 1 base from V and 4 bases from J; bases unmatched to any gene: 7. Germline V gene sequence: CDR1 MGHRA, CDR2 YSYEKL. The CDR3 is 17 residues long. For the CDR3, the DNA is TGCGCCAGCAGCCAAGTCTACTTAGCGGGGGGGTCAGATACGCAGTATTTT. This translates into CASSQVYLAGGSDTQYF.

This chain joins TRBV19 and TRBJ2-5, with 7 bases lining up with TRBD1. The trim removed 7 bases at V and 5 bases at J, leaving 13 bases unmatched. Looked up from germline, CDR1 is LNHDA and CDR2 is SQIVND (reference sequence). This CDR3 region has 15 residues. CDR3 in amino acids: CASKQRDSLLETQYF. The CDR3 DNA reads as TGTGCCAGTAAACAAAGGGACAGCCTTCTGGAGACCCAGTACTTC.

The chain employs TRBV10-3 and TRBJ2-1; D is possibly TRBD2 (5 bases). With 5 bases removed from V and 7 bases from J, the gap between germline ends came to 12 bases. The CDR3 is 13 amino acids. CDR1 and CDR2 (germline): ENHRY, SYGVKD. The CDR3 DNA is TGTGCCATCAGTTCCGGGAAAGCGAATGAGCAGTTCTTC. Its translation is CAISSGKANEQFF.

The chain recombines TRBV30 with TRBJ1-1; maybe TRBD1 (5 bases). Germline values: CDR1 GTSNPN, CDR2 SVGIG (reference sequence). The CDR3 has 11 amino acids. V was cut by 5 bases and J by 3 bases, with 7 bases left in between. CDR3 sequence: CAWGDYTEAFF. The CDR3 region has the DNA TGTGCCTGGGGGGACTACACTGAAGCTTTCTTT.

A single count supports this clone. V gene TRBV11-2 combines with J gene TRBJ1-1; 7 bases match TRBD1. V was clipped by 6 bases and J by 2 bases; unmatched bases: 6. Germline CDR1 reads SGHAT; CDR2 reads FQNNGV. This CDR3 region has 14 residues. The CDR3 loop is CASRPDRTNTEAFF. Here the CDR3 DNA reads TGTGCCAGCAGGCCGGACAGGACTAACACTGAAGCTTTCTTT.

The chain links TRBV5-3 to TRBJ2-6; unclear D gene. TRBV5-3 counts as an open reading frame of uncertain function. The V and J ends lost 10 bases and 0 bases respectively, with 11 bases between them. The CDR3 extends over 14 amino acids. DNA for the CDR3: TGTGCCGGAAAAACAGCCTCTGGGGCCAACGTCCTGACTTTC. Its protein product is CAGKTASGANVLTF.

This chain uses TRBV19 with TRBJ2-1; perhaps TRBD2 as D (6 bases). V dropped 5 bases and J dropped 0 bases, with 11 bases sitting between them. Germline V gene data show CDR1 as LNHDA and CDR2 as SQIVND (reference sequence). The CDR3 contains 15 residues. CDR3 nucleotides: TGTGCCAGTAGTCCGGGAGTAAGCTCCTACAATGAGCAGTTCTTC. Translation gives CASSPGVSSYNEQFF. The full variable domain, its missing parts supplied by reference TRBV19 and TRBJ2-1, is DGGITQSPKYLFRKEGQNVTLSCEQNLNHDAMYWYRQDPGQGLRLIYYSQIVNDFQKGDIAEGYSVSREKKESFPLTVTSAQKNPTAFYLCASSPGVSSYNEQFFGPGTRLTVL.

This sequence joins TRBV29-1 and TRBJ1-3; no reliable D call. The V and J ends lost 6 bases and 0 bases respectively, with 15 bases between them. CDR1 SQVTM and CDR2 ANQGSEA come from the germline V gene. The CDR3 contains 15 residues. The CDR3 DNA is TGCAGCGTAATCGCCCTGGGCGACTCTGGAAACACCATATATTTT. This sequence encodes CSVIALGDSGNTIYF.

The rearrangement links TRBV9 to TRBJ1-4, with D possibly matching TRBD1 (6 bases). CDR3 size: 16 residues. Germline CDR1 and CDR2: SGDLS and YYNGEE. The V and J ends lost 4 bases and 0 bases respectively, with 13 bases between them. CDR3 in amino acids: CASSREGHATNEKLFF. CDR3 nucleotide sequence: TGTGCCAGCAGCCGCGAGGGACATGCAACTAATGAAAAACTGTTTTTT.